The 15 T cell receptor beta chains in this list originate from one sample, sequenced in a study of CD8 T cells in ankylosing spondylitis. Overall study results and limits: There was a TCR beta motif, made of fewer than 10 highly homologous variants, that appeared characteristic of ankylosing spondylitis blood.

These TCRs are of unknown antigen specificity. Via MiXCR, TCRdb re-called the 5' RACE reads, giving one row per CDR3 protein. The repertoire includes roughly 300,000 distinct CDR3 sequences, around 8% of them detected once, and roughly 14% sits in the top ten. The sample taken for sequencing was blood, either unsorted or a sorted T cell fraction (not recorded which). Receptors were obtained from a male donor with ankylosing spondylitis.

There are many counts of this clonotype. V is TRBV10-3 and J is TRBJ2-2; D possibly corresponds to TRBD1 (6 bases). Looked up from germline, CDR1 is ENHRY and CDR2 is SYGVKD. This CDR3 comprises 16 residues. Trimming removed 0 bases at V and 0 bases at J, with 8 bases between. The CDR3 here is CAISESGQPNTGELFF. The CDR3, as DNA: TGTGCCATCAGTGAGTCGGGACAACCGAACACCGGGGAGCTGTTTTTT.

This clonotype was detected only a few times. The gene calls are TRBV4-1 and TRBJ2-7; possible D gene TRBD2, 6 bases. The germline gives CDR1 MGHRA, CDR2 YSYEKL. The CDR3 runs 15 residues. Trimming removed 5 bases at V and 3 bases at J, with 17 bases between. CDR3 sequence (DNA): TGCGCCAGCAGCTATGGCGGGATACGAAACTACGAGCAGTACTTC. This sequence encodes CASSYGGIRNYEQYF.

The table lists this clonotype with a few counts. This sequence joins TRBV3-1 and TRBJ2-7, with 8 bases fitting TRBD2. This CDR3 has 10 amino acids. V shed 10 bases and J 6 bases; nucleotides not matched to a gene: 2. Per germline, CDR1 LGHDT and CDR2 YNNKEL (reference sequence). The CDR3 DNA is TGTGCCACCGGGGGGGGCGAGCAGTACTTC. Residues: CATGGGEQYF.

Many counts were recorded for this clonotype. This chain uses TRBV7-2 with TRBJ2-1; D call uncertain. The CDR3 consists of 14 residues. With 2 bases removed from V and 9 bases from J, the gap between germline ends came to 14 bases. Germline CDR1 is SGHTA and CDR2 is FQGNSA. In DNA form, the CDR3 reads TGTGCCAGCAGCTTAACTGTCTCGACATTTGAGCAGTTCTTC. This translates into CASSLTVSTFEQFF.

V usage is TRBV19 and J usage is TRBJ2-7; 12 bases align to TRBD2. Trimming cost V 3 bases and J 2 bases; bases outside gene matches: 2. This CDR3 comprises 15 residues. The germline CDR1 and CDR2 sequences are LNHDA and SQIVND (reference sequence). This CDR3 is CASSIASGRAYEQYF. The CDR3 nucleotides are TGTGCCAGTAGTATCGCTAGCGGGAGGGCCTACGAGCAGTACTTC. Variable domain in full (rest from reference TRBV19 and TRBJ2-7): DGGITQSPKYLFRKEGQNVTLSCEQNLNHDAMYWYRQDPGQGLRLIYYSQIVNDFQKGDIAEGYSVSREKKESFPLTVTSAQKNPTAFYLCASSIASGRAYEQYFGPGTRLTVT.

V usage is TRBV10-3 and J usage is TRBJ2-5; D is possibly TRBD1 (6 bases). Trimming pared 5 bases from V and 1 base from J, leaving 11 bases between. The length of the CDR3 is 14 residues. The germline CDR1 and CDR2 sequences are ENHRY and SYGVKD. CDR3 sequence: CAISNDRSQETQYF. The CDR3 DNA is TGTGCCATCAGTAATGACAGGTCCCAAGAGACCCAGTACTTC.

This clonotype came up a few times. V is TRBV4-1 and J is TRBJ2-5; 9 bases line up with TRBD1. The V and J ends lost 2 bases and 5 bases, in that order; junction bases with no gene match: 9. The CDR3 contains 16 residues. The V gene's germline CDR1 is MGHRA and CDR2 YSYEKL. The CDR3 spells CASSQPGQGDLETQYF. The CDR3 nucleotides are TGCGCCAGCAGCCAACCGGGACAGGGTGATTTGGAGACCCAGTACTTC.

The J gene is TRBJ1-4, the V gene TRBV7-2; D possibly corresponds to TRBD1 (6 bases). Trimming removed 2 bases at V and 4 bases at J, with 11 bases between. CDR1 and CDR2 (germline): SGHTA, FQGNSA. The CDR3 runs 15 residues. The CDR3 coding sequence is TGTGCCAGCAGCTTAAGAGGGGGGCGTAATGAAAAACTGTTTTTT. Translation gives CASSLRGGRNEKLFF.

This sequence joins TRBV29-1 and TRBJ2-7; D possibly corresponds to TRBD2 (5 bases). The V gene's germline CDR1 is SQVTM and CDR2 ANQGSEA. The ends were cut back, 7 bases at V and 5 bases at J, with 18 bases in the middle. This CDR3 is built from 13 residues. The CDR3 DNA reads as TGCAGCGCCTGCGGGTGCTGGTACCACGAGCAGTACTTC. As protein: CSACGCWYHEQYF.

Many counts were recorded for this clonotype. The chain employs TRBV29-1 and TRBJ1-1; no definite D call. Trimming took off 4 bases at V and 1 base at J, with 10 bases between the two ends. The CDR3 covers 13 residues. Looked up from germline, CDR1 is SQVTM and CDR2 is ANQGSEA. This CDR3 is CSVGVGWNTEAFF. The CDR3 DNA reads TGCAGCGTTGGTGTCGGCTGGAACACTGAAGCTTTCTTT.

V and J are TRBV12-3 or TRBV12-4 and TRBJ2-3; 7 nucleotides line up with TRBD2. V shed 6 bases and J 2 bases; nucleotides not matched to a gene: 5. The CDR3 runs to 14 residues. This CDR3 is CASSRTRNTDTQYF. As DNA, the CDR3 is TGTGCCAGCAGCCGGACTAGAAACACAGATACGCAGTATTTT.

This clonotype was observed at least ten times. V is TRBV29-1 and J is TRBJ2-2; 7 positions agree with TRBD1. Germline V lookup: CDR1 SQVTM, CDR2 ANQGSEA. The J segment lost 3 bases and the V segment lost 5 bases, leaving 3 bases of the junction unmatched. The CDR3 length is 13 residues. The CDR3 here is CSVRQGDTGELFF. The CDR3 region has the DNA TGCAGCGTTCGACAGGGTGACACCGGGGAGCTGTTTTTT.

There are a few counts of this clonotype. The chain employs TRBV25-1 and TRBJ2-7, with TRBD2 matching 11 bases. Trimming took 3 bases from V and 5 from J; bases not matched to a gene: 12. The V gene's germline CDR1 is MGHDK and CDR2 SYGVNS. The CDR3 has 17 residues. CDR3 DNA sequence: TGTGCCAGCAGTGAGGAACCGGGACTAGCGGCACGCCACGAGCAGTACTTC. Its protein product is CASSEEPGLAARHEQYF.

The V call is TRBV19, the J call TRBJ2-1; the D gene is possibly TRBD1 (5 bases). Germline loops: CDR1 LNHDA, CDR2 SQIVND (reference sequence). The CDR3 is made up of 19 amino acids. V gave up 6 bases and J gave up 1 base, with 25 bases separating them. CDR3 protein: CASRYKHSGSTWSYNEQFF. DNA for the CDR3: TGTGCCAGTAGGTACAAACATTCAGGGTCGACCTGGTCCTACAATGAGCAGTTCTTC.

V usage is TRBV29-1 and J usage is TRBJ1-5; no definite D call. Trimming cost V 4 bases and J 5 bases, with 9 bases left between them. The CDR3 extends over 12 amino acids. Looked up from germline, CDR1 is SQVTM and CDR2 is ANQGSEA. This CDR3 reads CSVGVQDQPQHF. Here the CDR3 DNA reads TGCAGCGTTGGGGTTCAAGATCAGCCCCAGCATTTT.